These T cell receptor beta chains were read from a single sample in a study of T-cell memory formation after mild COVID-19. TCRdb called the 5' RACE reads again in MiXCR, with one record for every CDR3 protein. The table shows about 200,000 distinct CDR3 sequences, with around 8.8% occurring only once. Material for sequencing was PBMCs or a T cell subset sorted from them (not recorded which). The receptors derive from a young man who had mild COVID-19 (a few samples of this study predate the infection). Cell type and time point are not known. CDR3s include the opening cysteine and the closing phenylalanine or tryptophan. Each record gives: J gene, clone size, V gene, D gene, CDR3 protein, CDR3 DNA. D genes are given only for firm matches. Only some rows state a clone size, as once, few, many or a class for expanded clones.

>TRBJ2-1|-|TRBV20-1|-
CSAPILGAYNEQFF
TGCAGTGCTCCGATACTCGGGGCTTACAATGAGCAGTTCTTC
>TRBJ2-5|few|TRBV12-3/TRBV12-4|-
CASSLGRWGKTQYF
TGTGCCAGCAGTTTGGGCAGGTGGGGGAAGACCCAGTACTTC
>TRBJ1-4|-|TRBV4-2|TRBD1
CASSQDPGQNEKLFF
TGTGCCAGCAGCCAAGATCCGGGACAGAATGAAAAACTGTTTTTT
>TRBJ1-5|-|TRBV10-2|TRBD1
CASGDRVQPQHF
TGCGCCAGCGGAGACAGGGTTCAGCCCCAGCATTTT
>TRBJ2-5|few|TRBV20-1|TRBD2
CSATPTSGVETQYF
TGCAGTGCTACCCCGACTAGCGGGGTAGAGACCCAGTACTTC
>TRBJ1-2|few|TRBV5-1|-
CASSTYPQGAPNYGYTF
TGCGCCAGCAGCACCTACCCGCAGGGCGCGCCTAACTATGGCTACACCTTC
>TRBJ2-3|-|TRBV4-3|-
CASSQVDGENTQYF
TGCGCCAGCAGCCAAGTAGACGGGGAGAATACGCAGTATTTT
>TRBJ1-2|few|TRBV3-1|-
CASSLKDSNYGYTF
TGTGCCAGCAGCCTGAAGGACAGCAACTATGGCTACACCTTC
>TRBJ1-1|few|TRBV29-1|-
CSVAGFPRANTEAFF
TGCAGCGTTGCAGGCTTTCCTAGGGCGAACACTGAAGCTTTCTTT
>TRBJ2-6|-|TRBV7-3|-
CASSPYLGSGANVLTF
TGTGCCAGCAGCCCTTACCTGGGGTCTGGGGCCAACGTCCTGACTTTC
>TRBJ2-1|-|TRBV6-6|-
CASNRENNEQFF
TGTGCCAGCAACAGGGAAAACAATGAGCAGTTCTTC
>TRBJ1-5|few|TRBV19|-
CASNQEVRNQPQHF
TGTGCCAGTAATCAGGAGGTGAGAAATCAGCCCCAGCATTTT
>TRBJ2-2|-|TRBV6-2/TRBV6-3|TRBD2
CASSRSGGRTGELFF
TGTGCCAGCAGTCGTTCGGGGGGAAGGACCGGGGAGCTGTTTTTT
>TRBJ1-1|-|TRBV25-1|-
CASSESWGTEAFF
TGTGCCAGCAGTGAATCATGGGGGACTGAAGCTTTCTTT
>TRBJ2-3|-|TRBV19|TRBD2
CASGLAGGFDTQYF
TGTGCCAGCGGACTAGCGGGGGGGTTTGATACGCAGTATTTT
>TRBJ1-3|few|TRBV14|TRBD1
CASSPLGQNSGNTIYF
TGTGCCAGCAGCCCGTTGGGACAGAACTCTGGAAACACCATATATTTT
>TRBJ2-5|-|TRBV9|TRBD2
CASSVTPSGGTQYF
TGTGCCAGCAGCGTGACCCCGTCGGGAGGGACCCAGTACTTC
>TRBJ1-6|-|TRBV9|-
CASSAGTVGSPLHF
TGTGCCAGCAGCGCAGGGACTGTGGGATCACCCCTCCACTTT
>TRBJ2-6|few|TRBV2|-
CASVGLSGANVLTF
TGTGCCAGCGTGGGCCTCTCTGGGGCCAACGTCCTGACTTTC
>TRBJ2-4|few|TRBV18|TRBD1
CASSPWTGGAKNIQYF
TGTGCCAGCTCACCATGGACAGGGGGAGCCAAAAACATTCAGTACTTC
>TRBJ2-2|-|TRBV4-3|-
CASSQSLGYANTGELFF
TGCGCCAGCAGCCAAAGTCTAGGGTACGCGAACACCGGGGAGCTGTTTTTT
>TRBJ2-2|few|TRBV2|-
CASSSGSGSYTGELFF
TGTGCCAGCAGTTCGGGGTCAGGGAGTTACACCGGGGAGCTGTTTTTT
>TRBJ1-1|-|TRBV6-5|TRBD1
CASSRWTGDLDAEAFF
TGTGCCAGCAGTCGGTGGACAGGGGATCTGGACGCTGAAGCTTTCTTT
>TRBJ1-3|-|TRBV30|-
CAWSVRGSGNTIYF
TGTGCCTGGAGTGTCAGGGGCTCTGGAAACACCATATATTTT
>TRBJ2-1|many|TRBV4-1|-
CASSQVFRRGYNEQFF
TGCGCCAGCAGCCAAGTCTTTAGAAGGGGCTACAATGAGCAGTTCTTC
>TRBJ2-2|few|TRBV7-9|-
CASSLPRNTGELFF
TGTGCCAGCAGCCTGCCCAGGAACACCGGGGAGCTGTTTTTT
>TRBJ1-5|many|TRBV2|-
CASSRDTNQPQHF
TGTGCCAGCAGCCGGGACACCAATCAGCCCCAGCATTTT
>TRBJ2-3|few|TRBV9|TRBD1
CASSVAGTGSTDTQYF
TGTGCCAGCAGCGTTGCCGGGACAGGGTCCACAGATACGCAGTATTTT
>TRBJ1-4|few|TRBV7-9|TRBD1
CASSSYRGLGEKLFF
TGTGCCAGCAGCTCATACAGGGGTTTAGGTGAAAAACTGTTTTTT
>TRBJ2-1|-|TRBV28|TRBD1
CASSLKGQGTDEQFF
TGTGCCAGCAGTTTAAAGGGACAGGGTACCGATGAGCAGTTCTTC
>TRBJ2-5|few|TRBV12-3/TRBV12-4|-
CASSDSSAGLQTQYF
TGTGCCAGCAGCGACTCAAGCGCAGGGTTACAGACCCAGTACTTC
>TRBJ2-4|many|TRBV12-3/TRBV12-4|TRBD2
CASSFGLAGGGKNIQYF
TGTGCCAGCAGTTTTGGCCTAGCGGGGGGCGGGAAAAACATTCAGTACTTC
>TRBJ2-5|-|TRBV12-3/TRBV12-4|-
CASSPGRGRAVETQYF
TGTGCCAGCAGTCCTGGGCGGGGGCGCGCAGTCGAGACCCAGTACTTC
>TRBJ2-3|-|TRBV24-1|-
CATSDPSLDTQYF
TGTGCCACCAGTGACCCTTCACTGGATACGCAGTATTTT
>TRBJ1-1|few|TRBV7-9|-
CASSFAFGNTEAFF
TGTGCCAGCAGCTTTGCATTCGGGAACACTGAAGCTTTCTTT
>TRBJ2-2|few|TRBV7-8|-
CASSSDLNTGELFF
TGTGCCAGCAGCTCAGACCTAAACACCGGGGAGCTGTTTTTT
>TRBJ2-3|few|TRBV20-1|-
CSVAPAGRAQYF
TGCAGTGTGGCTCCGGCCGGGCGGGCGCAGTATTTT
>TRBJ2-3|-|TRBV9|-
CASSVDRSTDTQYF
TGTGCCAGCAGCGTCGACCGCAGCACAGATACGCAGTATTTT
>TRBJ1-1|-|TRBV5-5|-
CASSLDRPWRAFF
TGTGCCAGCAGCTTGGACCGCCCCTGGAGAGCTTTCTTT
>TRBJ2-3|-|TRBV4-1|-
CASSQGRVFLDTQYF
TGCGCCAGCAGCCAAGGAAGGGTCTTTCTAGATACGCAGTATTTT
>TRBJ1-2|few|TRBV5-1|TRBD1
CASSLSLTGPLKNYGYTF
TGCGCCAGCAGCTTGTCATTGACAGGGCCTCTAAAAAACTATGGCTACACCTTC
>TRBJ1-5|-|TRBV6-6|-
CASFHRAGRPQHF
TGTGCCAGCTTTCACAGGGCCGGGAGGCCCCAGCATTTT
>TRBJ1-2|many|TRBV5-6|TRBD1
CASTRDSYGYTF
TGTGCCAGCACCCGGGACAGCTATGGCTACACCTTC
>TRBJ2-3|many|TRBV4-3|TRBD2
CASSHRGGTDTQYF
TGCGCCAGCAGCCACCGGGGGGGCACAGATACGCAGTATTTT
>TRBJ2-1|many|TRBV11-2|TRBD2
CASSSGLATEQFF
TGTGCCAGCAGCTCGGGACTAGCTACTGAGCAGTTCTTC
>TRBJ1-6|few|TRBV6-5|-
CASRLQSSYNSPLHF
TGTGCCAGCAGATTACAGAGCTCCTATAATTCACCCCTCCACTTT
>TRBJ1-1|-|TRBV12-3/TRBV12-4|TRBD1
CASSFYLRQGGMGPFF
TGTGCCAGCAGTTTTTATCTCCGACAGGGAGGGATGGGGCCTTTCTTT
>TRBJ2-5|few|TRBV7-9|-
CASRRNPGAETQYF
TGTGCCAGCAGGAGGAACCCAGGGGCAGAGACCCAGTACTTC
>TRBJ2-1|many|TRBV7-9|-
CASSLASTGSYNEQFF
TGTGCCAGCAGCTTAGCCTCCACCGGCTCCTACAATGAGCAGTTCTTC
>TRBJ1-5|few|TRBV12-3/TRBV12-4|-
CASSWDINQPQHF
TGTGCCAGCAGTTGGGACATTAATCAGCCCCAGCATTTT
>TRBJ2-3|-|TRBV4-1|-
CASSRSSRGRADTQYF
TGCGCCAGCAGCCGAAGCTCAAGGGGTAGGGCAGATACGCAGTATTTT
>TRBJ2-3|-|TRBV6-1|-
CASSGGYHRDTQYF
TGTGCCAGCAGTGGGGGCTACCACAGGGATACGCAGTATTTT
>TRBJ2-2|few|TRBV9|-
CASSVLPAVGTTIGELFF
TGTGCCAGCAGCGTCCTACCGGCGGTCGGTACGACCATTGGGGAGCTGTTTTTT
>TRBJ2-3|many|TRBV5-1|TRBD1
CASSPGTGTDTQYF
TGCGCCAGCAGCCCAGGGACAGGCACAGATACGCAGTATTTT
>TRBJ2-1|many|TRBV10-2|-
CASSEPLINEQFF
TGCGCCAGCAGTGAGCCGCTTATAAATGAGCAGTTCTTC
>TRBJ2-7|-|TRBV7-6|TRBD1
CASSLAPDRETYEQYF
TGTGCCAGCAGCTTAGCACCGGACAGGGAAACCTACGAGCAGTACTTC
>TRBJ1-2|few|TRBV4-3|TRBD1
CASSQDGTGGKGYTF
TGCGCCAGCAGCCAAGACGGGACAGGGGGTAAAGGCTACACCTTC